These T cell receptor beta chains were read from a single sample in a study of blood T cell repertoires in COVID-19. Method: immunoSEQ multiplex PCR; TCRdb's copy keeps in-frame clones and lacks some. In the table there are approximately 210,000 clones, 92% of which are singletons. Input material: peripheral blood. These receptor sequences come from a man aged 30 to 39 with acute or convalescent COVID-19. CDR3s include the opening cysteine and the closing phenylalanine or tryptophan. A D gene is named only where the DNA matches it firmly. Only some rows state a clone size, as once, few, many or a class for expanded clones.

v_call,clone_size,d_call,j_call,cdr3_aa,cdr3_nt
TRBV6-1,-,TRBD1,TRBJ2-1,CASSEGQNYNEQFF,TGTGCCAGCAGTGAGGGACAGAACTACAATGAGCAGTTCTTC
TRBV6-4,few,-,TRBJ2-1,CASSDRDYNEQFF,TGTGCCAGCAGTGACCGGGACTACAATGAGCAGTTCTTC
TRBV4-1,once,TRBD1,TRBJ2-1,CASSQDRGQDEQFF,TGCGCCAGCAGCCAGGACAGGGGGCAGGATGAGCAGTTCTTC
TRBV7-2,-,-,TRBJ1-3,CASRRGSGAGNTIYF,TGTGCCTCCAGACGGGGGTCCGGAGCTGGAAACACCATATATTTT
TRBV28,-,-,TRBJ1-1,CASSGGLRAVAFF,TGTGCCAGCAGTGGAGGGTTACGTGCAGTAGCTTTCTTT
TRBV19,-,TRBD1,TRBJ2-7,CASSLDRGTEQYF,TGTGCCAGTAGTCTCGACAGGGGCACCGAGCAGTACTTC
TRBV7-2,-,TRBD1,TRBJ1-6,CASSLAGAGTGSPLHF,TGTGCCAGCAGCTTAGCGGGGGCCGGGACAGGGTCACCCCTCCACTTT
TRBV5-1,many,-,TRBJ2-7,CASSLGAGDYEQYF,TGCGCCAGCAGCTTAGGGGCAGGAGACTACGAGCAGTACTTC
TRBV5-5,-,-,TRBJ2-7,CASSLPNYEQYF,TGTGCCAGCAGCTTGCCCAACTACGAGCAGTACTTC
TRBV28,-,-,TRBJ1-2,CASSFGQSYGYTF,TGTGCCAGCAGTTTTGGCCAAAGCTATGGCTACACCTTC
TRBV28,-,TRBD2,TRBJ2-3,CASSVAGGLGDTQYF,TGTGCCAGCAGTGTAGCGGGAGGGCTGGGTGATACGCAGTATTTT
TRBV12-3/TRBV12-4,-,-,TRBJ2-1,CASSYRGNHEQFF,TGTGCCAGCAGTTACCGCGGGAACCATGAGCAGTTCTTC
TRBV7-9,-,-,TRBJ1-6,CASTGGAPSYNSPLHF,TGTGCCAGCACCGGGGGGGCACCGTCCTATAATTCACCCCTCCACTTT
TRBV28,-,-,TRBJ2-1,CASSLTQGLGEQFF,TGTGCCAGCAGTCTGACACAGGGTCTAGGTGAGCAGTTCTTC
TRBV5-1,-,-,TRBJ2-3,CASTFSFKTDTQYF,TGCGCCAGTACCTTTAGTTTTAAGACAGATACGCAGTATTTT
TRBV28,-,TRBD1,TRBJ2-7,CASSLRDRDNEQYF,TGTGCCAGCAGTTTAAGGGACAGGGATAACGAGCAGTACTTC
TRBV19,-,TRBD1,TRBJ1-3,CASSKDRGYGNTIYF,TGTGCCAGTAGTAAAGACAGGGGATACGGAAACACCATATATTTT
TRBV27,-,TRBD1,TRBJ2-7,CASRSGQPGIYEQYF,TGTGCCAGCAGGTCGGGACAGCCAGGTATCTACGAGCAGTACTTC
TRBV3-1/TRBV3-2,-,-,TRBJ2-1,CASSQGWDLSSNEQFF,TGTGCCAGCAGCCAAGGTTGGGACTTATCCAGCAATGAGCAGTTCTTC
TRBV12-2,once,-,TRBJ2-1,CASRINSGLTGPRQYNEQFF,TGTGCAAGTCGGATAAATTCAGGACTTACAGGGCCCAGGCAATACAATGAGCAGTTCTTC
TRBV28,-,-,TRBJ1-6,CASTWGGSNSPLHF,TGTGCCAGCACCTGGGGGGGGTCAAATTCACCCCTCCACTTT
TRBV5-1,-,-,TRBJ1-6,CASSTTGPGSPLHF,TGCGCCAGCAGCACTACAGGGCCCGGTTCACCCCTCCACTTT
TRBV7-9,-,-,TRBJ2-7,CASSHTSYEQYF,TGTGCCAGCAGCCACACCTCCTACGAGCAGTACTTC
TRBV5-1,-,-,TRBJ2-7,CASSLPRVVRNEQYF,TGCGCCAGCAGCTTGCCCAGGGTCGTAAGGAACGAGCAGTACTTC
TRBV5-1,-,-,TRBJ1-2,CASSLVTGSGLGYTF,TGCGCCAGCAGCTTGGTAACCGGGTCAGGGCTCGGCTACACCTTC
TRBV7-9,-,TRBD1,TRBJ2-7,CASSDHRGAYEQYF,TGTGCCAGCAGCGATCACAGGGGGGCCTACGAGCAGTACTTC
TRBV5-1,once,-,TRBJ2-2,CASGPWTVNTGELFF,TGCGCCAGCGGTCCTTGGACTGTGAACACCGGGGAGCTGTTTTTT
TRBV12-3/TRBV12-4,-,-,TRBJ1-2,CASSQRTAVRRF,TGTGCCAGCAGCCAACGGACTGCCGTCCGACGCTTC
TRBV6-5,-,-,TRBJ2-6,CATLQGAGANVLTF,TGTGCCACCCTCCAGGGTGCGGGGGCCAACGTCCTGACTTTC
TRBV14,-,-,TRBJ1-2,CASSLQQNYGYTF,TGTGCCAGCAGCCTTCAACAGAACTATGGCTACACCTTC
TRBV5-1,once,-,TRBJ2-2,CASNKEGWGTTGELFF,TGCGCCAGCAACAAGGAGGGATGGGGGACCACCGGGGAGCTGTTTTTT
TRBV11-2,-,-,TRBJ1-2,CASSPATVYGYTF,TGTGCCAGCAGCCCGGCGACAGTCTATGGCTACACCTTC
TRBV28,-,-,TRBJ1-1,CASNWGGGNTEAFF,TGTGCCAGCAATTGGGGAGGGGGTAACACTGAAGCTTTCTTT
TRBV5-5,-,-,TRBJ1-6,CASSLAGRAAPLHF,TGTGCCAGCAGCTTGGCTGGCAGGGCCGCACCCCTCCACTTT
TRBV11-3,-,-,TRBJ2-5,CASSLGRQYQETQYF,TGTGCCAGCAGCTTAGGAAGACAGTACCAAGAGACCCAGTACTTC
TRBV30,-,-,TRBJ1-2,CAWSYQLGYTF,TGTGCCTGGAGTTACCAGTTGGGCTACACCTTC
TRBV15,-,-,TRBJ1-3,CATSRDLGDSGNTIYF,TGTGCCACCAGCAGAGATCTCGGAGACTCTGGAAACACCATATATTTT
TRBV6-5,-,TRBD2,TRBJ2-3,CASSSPRGGVKDTQYF,TGTGCCAGCAGTTCCCCCCGGGGAGGGGTTAAGGATACGCAGTATTTT
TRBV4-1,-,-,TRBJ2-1,CASSHPGLASYNEQFF,TGCGCCAGCAGCCATCCCGGACTCGCGTCCTACAATGAGCAGTTCTTC
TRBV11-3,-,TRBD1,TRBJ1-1,CASSLGDSEAFF,TGTGCCAGCAGCTTAGGGGACAGCGAAGCTTTCTTT